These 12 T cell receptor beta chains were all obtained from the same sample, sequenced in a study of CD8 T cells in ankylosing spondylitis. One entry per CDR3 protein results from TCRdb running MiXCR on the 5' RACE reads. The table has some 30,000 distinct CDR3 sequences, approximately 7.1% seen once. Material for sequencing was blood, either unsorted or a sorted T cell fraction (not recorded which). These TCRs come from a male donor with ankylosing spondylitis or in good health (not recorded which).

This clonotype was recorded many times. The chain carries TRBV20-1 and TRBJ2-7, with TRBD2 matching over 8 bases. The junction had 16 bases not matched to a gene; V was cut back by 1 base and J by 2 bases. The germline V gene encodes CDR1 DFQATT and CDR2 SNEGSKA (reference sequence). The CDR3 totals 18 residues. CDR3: CSARVSGRGGRGTYEQYF. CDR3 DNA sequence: TGCAGTGCTAGAGTCAGCGGGAGAGGGGGTCGAGGAACCTACGAGCAGTACTTC.

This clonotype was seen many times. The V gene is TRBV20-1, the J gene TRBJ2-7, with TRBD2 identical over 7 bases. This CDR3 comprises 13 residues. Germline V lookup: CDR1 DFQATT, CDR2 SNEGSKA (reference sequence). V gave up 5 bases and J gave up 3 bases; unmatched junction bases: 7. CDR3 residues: CSAPARGSYEQYF. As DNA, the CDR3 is TGCAGTGCTCCGGCTCGCGGGAGCTACGAGCAGTACTTC.

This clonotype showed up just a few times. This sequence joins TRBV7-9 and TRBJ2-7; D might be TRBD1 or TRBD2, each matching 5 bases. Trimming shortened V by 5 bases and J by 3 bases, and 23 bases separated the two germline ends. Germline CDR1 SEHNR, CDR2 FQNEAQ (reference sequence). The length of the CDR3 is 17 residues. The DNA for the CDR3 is TGTGCCAGCAGCCCCTCTACGTCCGGGACGGGCATCTACGAGCAGTACTTC. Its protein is CASSPSTSGTGIYEQYF.

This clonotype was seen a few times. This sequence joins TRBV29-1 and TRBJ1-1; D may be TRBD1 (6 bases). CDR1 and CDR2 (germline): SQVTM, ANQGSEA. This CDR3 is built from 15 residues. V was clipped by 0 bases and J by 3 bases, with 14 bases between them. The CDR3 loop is CSVEEWDEGDTEAFF. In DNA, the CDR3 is TGCAGCGTTGAAGAGTGGGACGAGGGGGACACTGAAGCTTTCTTT.

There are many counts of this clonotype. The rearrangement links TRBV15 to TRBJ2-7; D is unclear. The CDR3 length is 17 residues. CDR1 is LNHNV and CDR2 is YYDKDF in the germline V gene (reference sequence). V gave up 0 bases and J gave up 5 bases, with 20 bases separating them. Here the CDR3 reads CATSRDPPGSPLDEQYF. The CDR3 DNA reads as TGTGCCACCAGCAGAGATCCTCCTGGTAGCCCTTTGGACGAGCAGTACTTC.

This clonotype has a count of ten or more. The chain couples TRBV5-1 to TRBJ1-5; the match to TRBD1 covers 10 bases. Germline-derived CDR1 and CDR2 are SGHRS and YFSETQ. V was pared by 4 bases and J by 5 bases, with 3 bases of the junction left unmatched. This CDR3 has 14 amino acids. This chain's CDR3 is CASSQGTGDQPQHF. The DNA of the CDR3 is TGCGCCAGCAGCCAGGGGACAGGGGATCAGCCCCAGCATTTT.

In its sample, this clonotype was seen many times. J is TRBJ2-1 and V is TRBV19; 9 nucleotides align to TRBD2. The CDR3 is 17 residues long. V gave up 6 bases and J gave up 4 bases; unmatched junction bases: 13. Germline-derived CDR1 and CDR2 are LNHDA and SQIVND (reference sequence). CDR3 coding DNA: TGTGCCAGTAGCAGGAGGACTAGCGCCCCCACTTACAATGAGCAGTTCTTC. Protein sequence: CASSRRTSAPTYNEQFF. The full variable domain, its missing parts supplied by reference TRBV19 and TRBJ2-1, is DGGITQSPKYLFRKEGQNVTLSCEQNLNHDAMYWYRQDPGQGLRLIYYSQIVNDFQKGDIAEGYSVSREKKESFPLTVTSAQKNPTAFYLCASSRRTSAPTYNEQFFGPGTRLTVL.

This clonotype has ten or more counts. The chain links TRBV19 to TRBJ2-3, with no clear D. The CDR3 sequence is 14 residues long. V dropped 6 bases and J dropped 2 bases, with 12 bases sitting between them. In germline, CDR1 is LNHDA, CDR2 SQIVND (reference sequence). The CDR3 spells CASSITSITDTQYF. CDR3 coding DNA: TGTGCCAGTAGCATTACGAGTATCACAGATACGCAGTATTTT.

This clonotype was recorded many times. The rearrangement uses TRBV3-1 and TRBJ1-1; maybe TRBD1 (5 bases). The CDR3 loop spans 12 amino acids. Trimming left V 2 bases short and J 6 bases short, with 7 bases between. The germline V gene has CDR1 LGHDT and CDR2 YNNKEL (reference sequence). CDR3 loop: CASSQQGSEAFF. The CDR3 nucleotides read TGTGCCAGCAGCCAACAGGGCTCTGAAGCTTTCTTT.

CDR3 sequence: CASSVPGLAKNEQFF. CDR3 sequence (DNA): TGTGCCAGCAGCGTACCGGGACTAGCGAAAAATGAGCAGTTCTTC. V is TRBV7-2 and J is TRBJ2-1; 10 bases line up with TRBD2. V shed 5 bases and J 7 bases; nucleotides not matched to a gene: 8. The germline gives CDR1 SGHTA, CDR2 FQGNSA. The CDR3 runs to 15 residues.

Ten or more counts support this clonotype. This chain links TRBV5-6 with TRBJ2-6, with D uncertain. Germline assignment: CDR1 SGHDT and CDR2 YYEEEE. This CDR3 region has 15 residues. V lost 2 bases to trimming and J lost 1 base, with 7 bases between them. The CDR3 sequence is CASSLGTSGANVLTF. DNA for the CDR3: TGTGCCAGCAGCTTAGGAACTTCTGGGGCCAACGTCCTGACTTTC.

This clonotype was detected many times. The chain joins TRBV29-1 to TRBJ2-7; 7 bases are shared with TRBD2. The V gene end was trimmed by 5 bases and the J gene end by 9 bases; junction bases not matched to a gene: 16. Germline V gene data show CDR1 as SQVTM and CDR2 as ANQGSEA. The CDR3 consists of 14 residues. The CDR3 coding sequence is TGCAGCGTTTCTGGTCAGGACCGATCGGGGGGGCAGTACTTC. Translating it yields CSVSGQDRSGGQYF.